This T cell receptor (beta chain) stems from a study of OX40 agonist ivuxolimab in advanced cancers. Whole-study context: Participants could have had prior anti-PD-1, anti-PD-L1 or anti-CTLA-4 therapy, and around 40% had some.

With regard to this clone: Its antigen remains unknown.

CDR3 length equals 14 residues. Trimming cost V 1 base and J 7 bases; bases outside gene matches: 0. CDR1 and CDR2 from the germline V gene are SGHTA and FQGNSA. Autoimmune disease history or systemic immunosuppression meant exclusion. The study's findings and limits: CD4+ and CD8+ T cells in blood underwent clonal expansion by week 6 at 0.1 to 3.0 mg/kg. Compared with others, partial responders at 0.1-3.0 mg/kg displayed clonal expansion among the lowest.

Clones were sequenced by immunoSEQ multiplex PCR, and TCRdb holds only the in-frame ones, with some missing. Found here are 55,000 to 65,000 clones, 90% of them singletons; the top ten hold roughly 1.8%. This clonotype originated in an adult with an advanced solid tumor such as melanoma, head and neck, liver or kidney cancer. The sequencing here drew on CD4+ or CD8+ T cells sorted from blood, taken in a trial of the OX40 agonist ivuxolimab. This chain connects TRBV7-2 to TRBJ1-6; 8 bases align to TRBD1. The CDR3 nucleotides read TGTGCCAGCAGCTTAGACAGGGGGAATTCACCCCTCCACTTT. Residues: CASSLDRGNSPLHF. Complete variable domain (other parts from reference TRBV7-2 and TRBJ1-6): GAGVSQSPSNKVTEKGKDVELRCDPISGHTALYWYRQSLGQGLEFLIYFQGNSAPDKSGLPSDRFSAERTGGSVSTLTIQRTQQEDSAVYLCASSLDRGNSPLHFGNGTRLTVT.